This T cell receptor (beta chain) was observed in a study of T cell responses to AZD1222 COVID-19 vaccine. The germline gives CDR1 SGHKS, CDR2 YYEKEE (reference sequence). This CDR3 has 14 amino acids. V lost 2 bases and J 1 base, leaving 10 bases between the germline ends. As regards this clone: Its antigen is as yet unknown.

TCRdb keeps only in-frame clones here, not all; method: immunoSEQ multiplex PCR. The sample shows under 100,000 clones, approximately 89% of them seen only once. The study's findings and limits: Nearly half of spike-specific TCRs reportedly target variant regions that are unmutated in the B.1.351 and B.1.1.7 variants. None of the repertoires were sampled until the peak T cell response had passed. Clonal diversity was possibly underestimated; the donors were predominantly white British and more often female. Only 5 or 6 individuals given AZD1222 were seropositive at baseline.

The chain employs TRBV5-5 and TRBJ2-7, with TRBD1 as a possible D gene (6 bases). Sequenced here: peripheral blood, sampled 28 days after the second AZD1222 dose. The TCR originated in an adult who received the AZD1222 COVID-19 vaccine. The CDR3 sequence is CASSFGDRSYEQYV. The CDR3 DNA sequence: TGTGCCAGCAGCTTCGGTGACAGGTCCTACGAGCAGTACGTC.